One sample yielded the 28 T cell receptor beta chains listed below, sequenced in a study of early T cells in non-severe SARS-CoV-2 infection. Using its own MiXCR run on the 5' RACE reads, TCRdb lists one record per CDR3 protein. The table lists 25,000 to 35,000 distinct CDR3 sequences, 4.7% of them singletons. Sequenced sample: whole blood. The source is an adult who was a healthcare worker with PCR-confirmed SARS-CoV-2 infection or an uninfected control (not recorded which).

This clonotype was seen many times. V and J are TRBV10-3 and TRBJ2-1, with 7 bases fitting TRBD1. The CDR3 consists of 13 residues. V trimming: 10 bases; J trimming: 5 bases; junction bases outside the gene matches: 8. Germline V CDR1 and CDR2: ENHRY, SYGVKD. The CDR3 coding sequence is TGTGCCACACTAACGACAGGGAACAATGAGCAGTTCTTC. Its protein is CATLTTGNNEQFF.

This clonotype has only a few counts. The V gene is TRBV6-1, the J gene TRBJ2-1; D is unresolved. The CDR3 is made up of 15 amino acids. Germline V lookup: CDR1 MNHNS, CDR2 SASEGT. Trimming left V 3 bases short and J 1 base short, with 10 bases between. CDR3 in DNA: TGTGCCAGCAGTGACCAATCAAAGTCCTACAATGAGCAGTTCTTC. As protein: CASSDQSKSYNEQFF.

Note on this clonotype: One junction end does not reproduce the germline sequence, and a read error may be involved. V is TRBV7-2 and J is TRBJ2-7; D gene ambiguous. The CDR3 loop spans 14 amino acids. Germline values: CDR1 SGHTA, CDR2 FQGNSA. The CDR3 DNA reads TGTGTCAGCAGCTTAGAGAGGAACTCCTACGAGCAGTACTTC. It specifies CVSSLERNSYEQYF.

The chain links TRBV5-1 to TRBJ1-3; D gene unclear. V lost 5 bases, J lost 0 bases, and 6 bases lay in between. This CDR3 has 13 residues. CDR1 is SGHRS and CDR2 is YFSETQ in the germline V gene. The CDR3 reads CASSESSGNTIYF. The CDR3 region has the DNA TGCGCCAGCAGTGAGAGCTCTGGAAACACCATATATTTT.

This clonotype was seen only a few times. The chain couples TRBV15 to TRBJ1-5; a possible D gene is TRBD1 (5 bases). The ends were cut back, 8 bases at V and 7 bases at J, with 12 bases in the middle. The CDR3 is 12 residues long. The V gene's germline CDR1 is LNHNV and CDR2 YYDKDF (reference sequence). DNA for the CDR3: TGTGCCACCGGGGCAGGGAGGCAGCCCCAGCATTTT. Its protein product is CATGAGRQPQHF.

This clonotype has ten or more counts. The chain uses TRBV24-1 and TRBJ2-2; D is unresolved. CDR1 is KGHDR and CDR2 is SFDVKD in the germline V gene. Between the trimmed V and J ends, which lost 0 bases and 4 bases, there was a span of 5 bases. This CDR3 has 14 residues. In DNA, the CDR3 is TGTGCCACCAGTGATTTGTCGGGCACCGGGGAGCTGTTTTTT. This sequence encodes CATSDLSGTGELFF.

This clonotype was counted at least ten times. The J gene is TRBJ2-3, the V gene TRBV15; D gene unclear. Trimming left V 1 base short and J 2 bases short, with 7 bases between. The CDR3 length is 14 residues. Germline CDR1 reads LNHNV; CDR2 reads YYDKDF (reference sequence). The DNA of the CDR3 is TGTGCCACCAGCAGAGGAACAGACACAGATACGCAGTATTTT. This encodes CATSRGTDTDTQYF.

There are many counts of this clonotype. The V and J genes are TRBV5-6 and TRBJ2-3, with 8 bases lining up with TRBD1. The CDR3 extends over 14 amino acids. V was pared by 3 bases and J by 3 bases, with 3 bases of the junction left unmatched. The germline V gene has CDR1 SGHDT and CDR2 YYEEEE. The CDR3 loop reads CASSWDRNTDTQYF. The DNA for the CDR3 is TGTGCCAGCAGCTGGGACAGGAATACAGATACGCAGTATTTT.

This clonotype came up a few times. The chain has TRBV4-3 and TRBJ2-1, with 9 bases lining up with TRBD1. Germline values: CDR1 LGHNA, CDR2 YSLEER. This CDR3 is 17 amino acids long. The J segment lost 6 bases and the V segment lost 5 bases, leaving 14 bases of the junction unmatched. CDR3 sequence reads: CASSYPVGQGDINEQFF. The CDR3 DNA is TGCGCCAGCAGCTACCCGGTGGGACAGGGTGATATCAATGAGCAGTTCTTC.

V usage is TRBV3-1 and J usage is TRBJ2-3; the D gene is possibly TRBD1 (6 bases). CDR1 LGHDT and CDR2 YNNKEL come from the germline V gene (reference sequence). CDR3 length equals 17 residues. V shed 1 base and J shed 1 base, with 15 bases lying between them. The CDR3: CASSQGVDSWGTDTQYF. The CDR3 DNA is TGTGCCAGCAGCCAAGGGGTGGACAGTTGGGGCACAGATACGCAGTATTTT.

This clonotype was seen many times. Here the CDR3 DNA reads TGTGCCAGCAGCCCGACTAGCGATCTTCATACGCAGTATTTT. Its protein is CASSPTSDLHTQYF. The gene calls are TRBV11-2 and TRBJ2-3; 8 bases map to TRBD2. The CDR3 consists of 14 residues. The junction had 8 bases not matched to a gene; V was cut back by 5 bases and J by 7 bases. Germline values: CDR1 SGHAT, CDR2 FQNNGV.

This clonotype was picked up many times. V gene TRBV5-4 combines with J gene TRBJ2-1; tentative D call: TRBD1 (6 bases). CDR3 length: 14 residues. The germline CDR1 and CDR2 sequences are SGHNT and YYREEE (reference sequence). Trimming stripped 7 bases from V and 5 bases from J, with 16 bases between. This CDR3 reads CASAIGQMNNEQFF. The CDR3 DNA reads TGTGCCAGCGCAATAGGACAGATGAACAATGAGCAGTTCTTC. Drawing the rest from reference TRBV5-4 and TRBJ2-1, the complete variable domain is ETGVTQSPTHLIKTRGQQVTLRCSSQSGHNTVSWYQQALGQGPQFIFQYYREEENGRGNFPPRFSGLQFPNYSSELNVNALELDDSALYLCASAIGQMNNEQFFGPGTRLTVL.

This clonotype was picked up many times. The chain employs TRBV19 and TRBJ2-3; maybe TRBD1 (5 bases). Looked up from germline, CDR1 is LNHDA and CDR2 is SQIVND (reference sequence). Trimming stripped 4 bases from V and 5 bases from J, with 7 bases between. This CDR3 is built from 12 residues. The CDR3 spells CASSNRLDTQYF. CDR3 in DNA: TGTGCCAGTAGTAACAGGTTAGATACGCAGTATTTT.

This clonotype showed up many times. V is TRBV28 and J is TRBJ2-7, with 10 positions matching TRBD1. From germline, CDR1 is MDHEN and CDR2 SYDVKM. The CDR3 sequence is 14 residues long. The V gene end was trimmed by 7 bases and the J gene end by 3 bases; junction bases not matched to a gene: 6. CDR3 protein: CASIPGQGHYEQYF. The DNA for the CDR3 is TGTGCCAGCATACCGGGACAGGGGCACTACGAGCAGTACTTC.

The chain is built from TRBV5-1 and TRBJ2-1, with D maybe TRBD2 (5 bases). The CDR3 has 14 residues. Germline values: CDR1 SGHRS, CDR2 YFSETQ. The V end lost 0 bases, the J end lost 5 bases, and 9 bases lay between the germline ends. The CDR3 spells CASSLASGNNEQFF. The CDR3 bases are TGCGCCAGCAGCTTGGCGTCCGGGAACAATGAGCAGTTCTTC.

This clonotype was seen many times. This chain uses TRBV7-9 with TRBJ1-6; the D is unclear. Germline CDR1 and CDR2: SEHNR and FQNEAQ (reference sequence). This CDR3 spans 15 amino acids. The ends were cut back, 1 base at V and 10 bases at J, with 14 bases in the middle. The CDR3 DNA reads as TGTGCCAGCAGCTTAGGCGGTGAAGGTCGATCACCCCTCCACTTT. Translating gives CASSLGGEGRSPLHF.

This clonotype was observed at least ten times. The rearrangement joins TRBV11-2 to TRBJ2-1; D might be TRBD2 (7 bases). This CDR3 is 15 amino acids long. V was clipped by 2 bases and J by 2 bases, with 10 bases between them. Germline CDR1 is SGHAT and CDR2 is FQNNGV. The CDR3 DNA follows: TGTGCCAGCAGCTTATGGGGGGGCCCCTACAATGAGCAGTTCTTC. Translation: CASSLWGGPYNEQFF.

This clonotype was observed many times. The rearrangement uses TRBV5-1 and TRBJ1-1, with D possibly being TRBD1 (5 bases). CDR1 SGHRS and CDR2 YFSETQ come from the germline V gene. Deletions cut 5 bases from V and 0 bases from J, with 11 bases between. The CDR3 consists of 14 residues. DNA for the CDR3: TGCGCCAGCAGTGAGGGACGGTTGAACACTGAAGCTTTCTTT. Protein product: CASSEGRLNTEAFF.

The rearrangement links TRBV28 to TRBJ1-5; D remains unclear. Germline values: CDR1 MDHEN, CDR2 SYDVKM. CDR3 length: 10 residues. Trimming removed 8 bases at V and 11 bases at J, with 10 bases between. The CDR3 DNA follows: TGTGCCAGCTATTCCCAGACCCAGCATTTT. Translation: CASYSQTQHF.

This clonotype was recorded at least ten times. J is TRBJ1-6 and V is TRBV18, with 7 bases lining up with TRBD1. The CDR3 loop spans 16 amino acids. V trimming: 6 bases; J trimming: 4 bases; junction bases outside the gene matches: 9. Germline CDR1 is KGHSH and CDR2 is LQKENI. The chain's CDR3 is CASSLSRDRYNSPLHF. The CDR3 region has the DNA TGTGCCAGCTCTCTCTCCCGGGACAGATATAATTCACCCCTCCACTTT. The full variable domain, in which reference TRBV18 and TRBJ1-6 provide the parts outside the CDR3, is NAGVMQNPRHLVRRRGQEARLRCSPMKGHSHVYWYRQLPEEGLKFMVYLQKENIIDESGMPKERFSAEFPKEGPSILRIQQVVRGDSAAYFCASSLSRDRYNSPLHFGNGTRLTVT.

This clonotype was seen more than once but under ten times. The chain employs TRBV28 and TRBJ2-7; TRBD1 is a possible D gene (6 bases). CDR1 and CDR2 (germline): MDHEN, SYDVKM. The V gene lost 2 bases and the J gene lost 4 bases, with 15 bases spanning the gap. This CDR3 comprises 15 residues. The DNA for the CDR3 is TGTGCCAGCAGTTTAATGGTTATGGGGGCTTACGAGCAGTACTTC. It codes for CASSLMVMGAYEQYF.

This clonotype was seen a handful of times. The rearrangement joins TRBV5-1 to TRBJ2-1; no clear D. This CDR3 spans 14 amino acids. Germline V lookup: CDR1 SGHRS, CDR2 YFSETQ. V was pared by 0 bases and J by 4 bases, with 8 bases between. DNA of the CDR3: TGCGCCAGCAGCTTGGTCGGCCATTACAATGAGCAGTTCTTC. Residues: CASSLVGHYNEQFF. Combining the CDR3 with reference TRBV5-1 and TRBJ2-1 gives the whole variable domain KAGVTQTPRYLIKTRGQQVTLSCSPISGHRSVSWYQQTPGQGLQFLFEYFSETQRNKGNFPGRFSGRQFSNSRSEMNVSTLELGDSALYLCASSLVGHYNEQFFGPGTRLTVL.

This clonotype came up many times. The J gene is TRBJ1-1, the V gene TRBV12-3 or TRBV12-4; 8 positions agree with TRBD1. The CDR3 runs to 14 residues. V lost 5 bases and J lost 0; bases outside the gene matches: 2. The chain's CDR3 is CASSDRGLNTEAFF. The CDR3 bases are TGTGCCAGCAGTGACAGGGGTTTGAACACTGAAGCTTTCTTT.

Many counts were recorded for this clonotype. The chain is built from TRBV5-4 and TRBJ2-3, with TRBD2 matching over 7 bases. The CDR3 is 14 residues long. V shed 4 bases and J 2 bases; nucleotides not matched to a gene: 4. Germline lookup yields CDR1 SGHNT and CDR2 YYREEE (reference sequence). The CDR3 bases are TGTGCCAGCAGCCGGGGGGAGATCACAGATACGCAGTATTTT. This codes for CASSRGEITDTQYF.

The chain joins TRBV12-3 or TRBV12-4 to TRBJ2-1; TRBD1 agrees at 8 bases. The V segment lost 2 bases and the J segment 2 bases; nucleotides outside the gene matches: 5. The CDR3 consists of 16 residues. CDR3 nucleotides: TGTGCCAGCAGTTTATGGGACAGGAGGACCTACAATGAGCAGTTCTTC. Its protein is CASSLWDRRTYNEQFF.

This clonotype was seen repeatedly, ten times or more. The rearrangement uses TRBV7-6 and TRBJ1-1, with a possible D match to TRBD1 (6 bases). Germline V gene data show CDR1 as SGHVS and CDR2 as FNYEAQ. V was pared by 2 bases and J by 1 base, with 11 bases between. This CDR3 has 15 residues. CDR3 protein: CASSLQGQGNTEAFF. CDR3 DNA: TGTGCCAGCAGCTTACAGGGGCAGGGGAACACTGAAGCTTTCTTT.

In its sample, this clonotype was seen many times. CDR3 nucleotides: TGTGCCAGCAGTTTTGCACATAGCAATCAGCCCCAGCATTTT. Residues: CASSFAHSNQPQHF. This chain links TRBV2 with TRBJ1-5; D gene unclear. The V gene's germline CDR1 is SNHLY and CDR2 FYNNEI. The CDR3 has 14 residues. Trimming removed 5 bases at V and 0 bases at J, with 8 bases between.

This clonotype was seen repeatedly, ten times or more. The gene calls are TRBV7-6 and TRBJ1-1, with a weak D call TRBD1 (6 bases). Trimming stripped 5 bases from V and 10 bases from J, with 20 bases between. The CDR3 contains 14 residues. Per germline, CDR1 SGHVS and CDR2 FNYEAQ. This CDR3 reads CASSHRDREGVAFF. The CDR3 nucleotides are TGTGCCAGCAGCCACCGGGACCGGGAGGGGGTAGCTTTCTTT.